This is a list of T cell receptor beta chains from one sample in a study of control samples from healthy donors and cancer patients. The protocol was immunoSEQ multiplex PCR, while the TCRdb copy is restricted to in-frame clones and leaves out a portion. The table has 190,000 or so clones, around 93% seen once. Sequenced material: blood. The source is a man in his late teens or twenties in good health. The CDR3 runs from the conserved cysteine through the conserved F or W. D genes are given only for firm matches. A row's size may be missing; if present it is once, few, many or a size class.

v_gene	abundance	j_gene	d_gene	CDR3aa	CDR3nt
TRBV6-5	NA	TRBJ2-1	TRBD1	CASSYFDRGGYNEQFF	TGTGCCAGCAGTTACTTCGACAGGGGGGGCTACAATGAGCAGTTCTTC
TRBV6-5	NA	TRBJ2-1	NA	CALRAVSSYNEQFF	TGTGCCTTAAGAGCGGTTAGCTCCTACAATGAGCAGTTCTTC
TRBV9	NA	TRBJ1-5	NA	CASSVSDTAGNQPQHF	TGTGCCAGCAGCGTTTCCGACACAGCGGGCAATCAGCCCCAGCATTTT
TRBV3-1/TRBV3-2	NA	TRBJ1-1	TRBD1	CASSPKRTGVYTEAFF	TGTGCCAGCAGCCCGAAAAGGACAGGGGTGTACACTGAAGCTTTCTTT
TRBV7-2	NA	TRBJ1-5	NA	CASSFVGGMSNQPQHF	TGTGCCAGCAGTTTCGTGGGCGGGATGAGCAATCAGCCCCAGCATTTT
TRBV29-1	NA	TRBJ2-1	NA	CSGRGRLFNNEQFF	TGCAGCGGTCGGGGACGGCTTTTCAACAATGAGCAGTTCTTC
TRBV28	NA	TRBJ1-2	TRBD1	CASRYQGGLGYTF	TGTGCCAGCCGATATCAGGGGGGTTTAGGCTACACCTTC
TRBV28	NA	TRBJ1-1	TRBD1	CASSRMTGVENTEAFF	TGTGCCAGCAGTCGAATGACAGGGGTCGAGAACACTGAAGCTTTCTTT
TRBV3-1/TRBV3-2	once	TRBJ1-1	NA	CASSLSRNTEAFF	TGTGCCAGCAGTCTCAGCAGGAACACTGAAGCTTTCTTT
TRBV19	NA	TRBJ2-3	NA	CASSIGAGGTQYF	TGTGCCAGTAGTATCGGGGCCGGTGGTACGCAGTATTTT
TRBV25-1	NA	TRBJ2-3	NA	CASSSTPRALGDTQYF	TGTGCCAGCAGTTCAACCCCGAGGGCCCTAGGAGATACGCAGTATTTT
TRBV7-8	NA	TRBJ2-6	NA	CASSFYRQLSSGANVLTF	TGTGCCAGCAGCTTCTATAGACAGCTGTCCTCTGGGGCCAACGTCCTGACTTTC
TRBV30	NA	TRBJ2-2	NA	CAWGSRGAAPGELFF	TGTGCCTGGGGTTCCCGGGGGGCAGCTCCCGGGGAGCTGTTTTTT
TRBV5-5	NA	TRBJ2-2	NA	CASSLFGSQSGELFF	TGTGCCAGCAGCTTATTTGGTAGCCAGAGCGGGGAGCTGTTTTTT
TRBV14	NA	TRBJ2-7	NA	CASSQGRTVTYEQYF	TGTGCCAGCAGCCAAGGGAGGACAGTGACCTACGAGCAGTACTTC
TRBV5-4	NA	TRBJ2-4	NA	CASSSVDIQYF	TGTGCCAGCAGCTCGGTGGACATTCAGTACTTC
TRBV30	NA	TRBJ2-1	NA	CAWSEGFHYNEQFF	TGTGCCTGGAGTGAAGGGTTTCACTACAATGAGCAGTTCTTC
TRBV7-3	NA	TRBJ2-1	NA	CASSLGGASYNEQFF	TGTGCCAGCAGCTTAGGGGGGGCCTCCTACAATGAGCAGTTCTTC
TRBV5-1	NA	TRBJ1-2	NA	CASSSAGGSDYGYTF	TGCGCCAGCAGCTCCGCTGGGGGCTCGGACTATGGCTACACCTTC
TRBV15	NA	TRBJ2-2	NA	CATSIPAQGPGELFF	TGTGCCACCAGCATCCCCGCCCAGGGTCCCGGGGAGCTGTTTTTT
TRBV9	once	TRBJ1-5	NA	CASSVAPGSNQPQHF	TGTGCCAGCAGCGTAGCTCCCGGCAGCAATCAGCCCCAGCATTTT
TRBV6-1	NA	TRBJ2-6	NA	CASSGGHYSGANVLTF	TGTGCCAGCAGTGGGGGACACTACTCTGGGGCCAACGTCCTGACTTTC
TRBV6-5	NA	TRBJ1-2	TRBD1	CASSRTGEFYGYTF	TGTGCCAGCAGCCGGACAGGGGAGTTCTATGGCTACACCTTC
TRBV11-3	NA	TRBJ2-7	TRBD2	CASSLGRGGGEQYF	TGTGCCAGCAGCTTGGGACGGGGGGGCGGCGAGCAGTACTTC
TRBV3-1/TRBV3-2	NA	TRBJ1-4	TRBD1	CASSPQGGENEKLFF	TGTGCCAGCAGCCCGCAGGGGGGAGAGAATGAAAAACTGTTTTTT
TRBV19	NA	TRBJ1-5	NA	CASSPSGFSNQPQHF	TGTGCCAGTAGTCCCTCAGGGTTTAGCAATCAGCCCCAGCATTTT
TRBV6-5	NA	TRBJ2-5	NA	CASSSVVRSAQYF	TGTGCCAGCAGTTCAGTAGTGAGGTCGGCCCAGTACTTC
TRBV5-4	NA	TRBJ2-7	NA	CASSLIGTNEQYF	TGTGCCAGCAGCTTGATCGGCACCAACGAGCAGTACTTC
TRBV14	once	TRBJ2-3	TRBD2	CASSQESGKSTDTQYF	TGTGCCAGCAGCCAAGAAAGCGGGAAAAGCACAGATACGCAGTATTTT
TRBV4-1	once	TRBJ2-7	TRBD1	CASSQTFLGGELDEQYF	TGCGCCAGCAGCCAAACCTTCTTAGGGGGCGAATTGGACGAGCAGTACTTC
TRBV6-5	few	TRBJ2-7	TRBD2	CASNRFSGGREQYF	TGTGCCAGCAACCGATTTAGCGGGGGGCGCGAGCAGTACTTC
TRBV9	NA	TRBJ1-2	NA	CASSVDGEYGYTF	TGTGCCAGCAGCGTCGACGGGGAGTATGGCTACACCTTC
TRBV7-8	NA	TRBJ1-4	TRBD1	CASLADGTAREKLFF	TGTGCCAGCCTAGCGGACGGGACAGCCAGAGAAAAACTGTTTTTT
TRBV2	NA	TRBJ2-5	NA	CASTAETEETQYF	TGTGCCAGCACGGCGGAGACTGAAGAGACCCAGTACTTC
TRBV24-1	NA	TRBJ2-3	NA	CATSGGVGADTQYF	TGTGCCACCAGTGGCGGGGTAGGCGCAGATACGCAGTATTTT
TRBV20-1	NA	TRBJ1-4	NA	CSARDLEKLFF	TGCAGTGCTAGAGATCTCGAAAAACTGTTTTTT
TRBV5-6	NA	TRBJ1-3	NA	CASSYGRGSGNTIYF	TGTGCCAGCAGCTACGGCCGGGGCTCTGGAAACACCATATATTTT
TRBV7-2	NA	TRBJ2-6	NA	CASGSSTGANVLTF	TGTGCCAGCGGGTCGAGTACTGGGGCCAACGTCCTGACTTTC
TRBV5-6	NA	TRBJ2-1	TRBD1	CASSSRTGSSYNEQFF	TGTGCCAGCAGCTCTCGGACAGGGAGCTCCTACAATGAGCAGTTCTTC
TRBV7-9	NA	TRBJ1-2	NA	CASSLVRGSPSGYTF	TGTGCCAGCAGCTTAGTAAGGGGGTCGCCCTCGGGCTACACCTTC